This passage covers 20 T cell receptor beta chains from one sample sequenced in a study of cytomegalovirus exposure and HLA in healthy donors. Both 60 Vbeta primers and 13 Jbeta primers went into the PCR. Measured with immunoSEQ multiplex PCR; TCRdb has only the in-frame clones, and not every one. Among nearly 110,000 clones listed, approximately 74% were seen once. The sample was PBMCs. These TCRs come from a woman in her 40s in good health and CMV-seropositive.

The chain links TRBV30 to TRBJ2-3; D might be TRBD1 (5 bases). CDR1 is GTSNPN, CDR2 SVGIG, per germline (reference sequence). Trimming took off 5 bases at V and 3 bases at J, with 12 bases between the two ends. The CDR3 covers 13 residues. The CDR3 DNA follows: TGTGCCTGGGCCCCCCCAGGGACAGATACGCAGTATTTT. Its translation: CAWAPPGTDTQYF.

There are a few counts of this clone. The chain is built from TRBV7-9 and TRBJ1-2; 8 nucleotides align to TRBD1. CDR1 and CDR2 from the germline V gene are SEHNR and FQNEAQ (reference sequence). This CDR3 is built from 16 residues. The trim removed 5 bases at V and 4 bases at J, leaving 12 bases unmatched. This chain's CDR3 is CASSPRGKQGAYGYTF. The DNA of the CDR3 is TGTGCCAGCAGCCCTCGAGGTAAGCAGGGGGCCTATGGCTACACCTTC. The whole variable domain, filled in from reference TRBV7-9 and TRBJ1-2, reads DTGVSQNPRHKITKRGQNVTFRCDPISEHNRLYWYRQTLGQGPEFLTYFQNEAQLEKSRLLSDRFSAERPKGSFSTLEIQRTEQGDSAMYLCASSPRGKQGAYGYTFGSGTRLTVV.

The chain carries TRBV19 and TRBJ1-2; possibly TRBD1 for D (5 bases). The CDR3 consists of 14 residues. With 3 bases removed from V and 2 bases from J, the gap between germline ends came to 10 bases. Germline V lookup: CDR1 LNHDA, CDR2 SQIVND (reference sequence). The CDR3 protein is CASSMGLYNYGYTF. The CDR3, as DNA: TGTGCCAGTAGTATGGGACTATACAACTATGGCTACACCTTC.

This clone appeared once. The CDR3 here is CASSPTLRGANEQFF. The CDR3 nucleotides read TGTGCCAGCAGCCCAACCCTGCGGGGGGCCAATGAGCAGTTCTTC. This chain uses TRBV7-3 with TRBJ2-1, with 8 bases that match TRBD2. The CDR3 is 15 amino acids. CDR1 is SGHTA, CDR2 FQGTGA, per germline. V was clipped by 5 bases and J by 6 bases; unmatched bases: 9.

The rearrangement uses TRBV9 and TRBJ1-6, with D tentatively TRBD1 (5 bases). Trimming took off 0 bases at V and 14 bases at J, with 15 bases between the two ends. The CDR3 extends over 14 amino acids. CDR1 and CDR2 (germline): SGDLS, YYNGEE. The CDR3 loop is CASSVEQIRGSLHF. CDR3 nucleotides: TGTGCCAGCAGCGTAGAGCAGATAAGGGGCTCCCTCCACTTT.

This clone was recorded a few times. This chain joins TRBV5-1 and TRBJ2-1, with TRBD2 matching 10 bases. V was pared by 7 bases and J by 5 bases, with 6 bases of the junction left unmatched. CDR1 is SGHRS, CDR2 YFSETQ, per germline. The CDR3 is 14 amino acids. CDR3 residues: CASLQTSGHNEQFF. The CDR3 DNA sequence: TGCGCCAGCCTTCAGACTAGCGGGCACAATGAGCAGTTCTTC. The full variable domain, rest sourced from reference TRBV5-1 and TRBJ2-1, is KAGVTQTPRYLIKTRGQQVTLSCSPISGHRSVSWYQQTPGQGLQFLFEYFSETQRNKGNFPGRFSGRQFSNSRSEMNVSTLELGDSALYLCASLQTSGHNEQFFGPGTRLTVL.

The V call is TRBV30, the J call TRBJ1-2; D is unclear. Trimming pared 3 bases from V and 13 bases from J, leaving 15 bases between. Germline V lookup: CDR1 GTSNPN, CDR2 SVGIG (reference sequence). There are 11 residues in the CDR3. The CDR3 region has the DNA TGTGCCTGGAGCCTACGTACGGTCTTCACCTTC. This gives the protein CAWSLRTVFTF. Full variable domain (rest looked up from reference TRBV30 and TRBJ1-2): SQTIHQWPATLVQPVGSPLSLECTVEGTSNPNLYWYRQAAGRGLQLLFYSVGIGQISSEVPQNLSASRPQDRQFILSSKKLLLSDSGFYLCAWSLRTVFTFGSGTRLTVV.

This clone showed up many times. The chain uses TRBV30 and TRBJ1-4; 8 nucleotides line up with TRBD1. This CDR3 spans 14 amino acids. V lost 5 bases to trimming and J lost 0 bases; unmatched junction nucleotides: 2. Germline V gene lookup returns CDR1 GTSNPN and CDR2 SVGIG (reference sequence). This CDR3 is CAWGTGSTNEKLFF. For the CDR3, the DNA is TGTGCCTGGGGGACAGGCTCAACTAATGAAAAACTGTTTTTT.

V gene TRBV9 combines with J gene TRBJ1-3, with D maybe TRBD1 (5 bases). V gave up 0 bases and J gave up 7 bases, with 8 bases separating them. Germline V gene data show CDR1 as SGDLS and CDR2 as YYNGEE. This CDR3 spans 13 amino acids. The CDR3 DNA follows: TGTGCCAGCAGCGTAGAGGGACTTAACACCATATATTTT. This sequence encodes CASSVEGLNTIYF.

The J gene is TRBJ2-5, the V gene TRBV6-5; a possible D gene is TRBD2 (6 bases). V was shortened by 5 bases and J by 4 bases, with 17 bases between the two germline ends. Germline V gene data show CDR1 as MNHEY and CDR2 as SVGAGI. CDR3 length: 15 amino acids. CDR3 nucleotide sequence: TGTGCCAGCAGTCAAGGCGTGTTAGCGGCAGAGACCCAGTACTTC. It codes for CASSQGVLAAETQYF.

V gene TRBV2 combines with J gene TRBJ2-5, with D possibly being TRBD1 (6 bases). The CDR3 loop spans 13 amino acids. The germline CDR1 and CDR2 sequences are SNHLY and FYNNEI. V shed 10 bases and J shed 1 base, with 13 bases lying between them. This CDR3 is CATKGQPQETQYF. The CDR3 DNA is TGTGCCACCAAAGGACAGCCCCAAGAGACCCAGTACTTC.

The chain carries TRBV29-1 and TRBJ1-2, with 7 bases aligning to TRBD1. The germline CDR1 and CDR2 sequences are SQVTM and ANQGSEA. This CDR3 has 13 residues. After removal of 5 bases from V and 4 bases from J, the junction contained 7 bases not matched to a gene. The CDR3 bases are TGCAGCGTTAAGGGGGCAGGGGGCTATGGCTACACCTTC. Protein: CSVKGAGGYGYTF.

The J gene is TRBJ1-1, the V gene TRBV10-1; D gene uncertain. Trimming took 5 bases from V and 6 from J, leaving 13 bases between them. Germline V gene sequence: CDR1 WNHNN, CDR2 SYGVQD (reference sequence). The CDR3 is made up of 13 amino acids. The CDR3 bases are TGCGCCAGCAGTAGATCCGCGGAGGCTGAAGCTTTCTTT. Its translation is CASSRSAEAEAFF.

The V gene is TRBV6-6, the J gene TRBJ1-1; D remains unclear. Trimming pared 7 bases from V and 0 bases from J, leaving 12 bases between. Germline CDR1 reads MNHNY; CDR2 reads SVGAGI (reference sequence). This CDR3 comprises 14 residues. The CDR3 bases are TGTGCCAGCAAATACCTAGGAATGAACACTGAAGCTTTCTTT. Protein sequence: CASKYLGMNTEAFF.

The J gene is TRBJ2-3, the V gene TRBV6-5, with 10 nucleotides matching TRBD1. J was trimmed by 7 bases and V by 6 bases; bases with no gene match: 7. The CDR3 is 14 amino acids. Germline V gene sequence: CDR1 MNHEY, CDR2 SVGAGI. The DNA of the CDR3 is TGTGCCAGCAGCCGCGACAGGGGGCTGTATACGCAGTATTTT. Translated, it gives CASSRDRGLYTQYF.

There are a few counts of this clone. The gene calls are TRBV18 and TRBJ2-7; possibly TRBD2 for D (7 bases). Germline CDR1 is KGHSH and CDR2 is LQKENI. The CDR3 loop spans 15 amino acids. Trimming took off 2 bases at V and 4 bases at J, with 15 bases between the two ends. The CDR3 DNA sequence: TGTGCCAGCTCACCATTGTCGGGGGGCGGATACGAGCAGTACTTC. Translating it yields CASSPLSGGGYEQYF.

The chain recombines TRBV30 with TRBJ1-6; D ambiguous. Germline lookup yields CDR1 GTSNPN and CDR2 SVGIG (reference sequence). The CDR3 runs 17 residues. The germline V and J ends were trimmed by 0 bases and 0 bases, with 12 bases remaining between them. CDR3 DNA sequence: TGTGCCTGGAGTGTCGGGAGCAGTAGCTCCTATAATTCACCCCTCCACTTT. It codes for CAWSVGSSSSYNSPLHF.

The chain joins TRBV7-9 to TRBJ2-3, with a possible D match to TRBD2 (5 bases). The germline CDR1 and CDR2 sequences are SEHNR and FQNEAQ (reference sequence). Trimming shortened V by 1 base and J by 0 bases, and 11 bases separated the two germline ends. There are 16 residues in the CDR3. The CDR3 spells CASSLGPGTSTDTQYF. The DNA for the CDR3 is TGTGCCAGCAGCTTAGGGCCGGGAACTAGCACAGATACGCAGTATTTT.

This clone has more than one count but fewer than ten. The rearrangement uses TRBV7-2 and TRBJ2-7, with D possibly matching TRBD1 (5 bases). V was clipped by 3 bases and J by 0 bases, with 9 bases between them. The CDR3 runs to 14 residues. Germline CDR1 reads SGHTA; CDR2 reads FQGNSA. CDR3 sequence: CASSFSTASYEQYF. CDR3 DNA: TGTGCCAGCAGCTTCTCGACAGCCTCCTACGAGCAGTACTTC.

This clone was recorded a few times. The gene calls are TRBV2 and TRBJ2-1, with TRBD2 identical over 14 bases. The trim removed 8 bases at V and 6 bases at J, leaving 18 bases unmatched. This CDR3 has 19 residues. CDR1 and CDR2 (germline): SNHLY, FYNNEI. CDR3 DNA: TGTGCCAGCGAATCCGTCCCGGGACTAGCGGGGGTCCGAGGCAATGAGCAGTTCTTC. This gives the protein CASESVPGLAGVRGNEQFF. Full variable domain (missing parts from reference TRBV2 and TRBJ2-1): EPEVTQTPSHQVTQMGQEVILRCVPISNHLYFYWYRQILGQKVEFLVSFYNNEISEKSEIFDDQFSVERPDGSNFTLKIRSTKLEDSAMYFCASESVPGLAGVRGNEQFFGPGTRLTVL.